What follows is one TCR beta chain and its context. The assay was immunoSEQ multiplex PCR, and TCRdb's table has in-frame clones only and misses some. This sample has fewer than 500,000 clones, with 75% to 95% found just once. The data stem from a study of Ad26.COV2.S vaccination and SARS-CoV-2 variants. CDR3 length: 11 amino acids. V was pared by 3 bases and J by 8 bases, with 6 bases between. From germline, CDR1 is SGHVS and CDR2 FNYEAQ. The sample's treatment: approximately 18 received Ad26.COV2.S at low or high dose, single or two shots; several received placebo; per-sample allocation not given. Sampling was performed 63 days after the first vaccine or placebo injection. In Boston, an adult donor aged 18-55 years took part. What was given as vaccine was an Ad26 vector encoding Wuhan-strain SARS-CoV-2 spike.

The chain combines TRBV7-6 with TRBJ2-3; no firm D call. This receptor was taken from a person between 18 and 65 years old who received the Ad26.COV2.S COVID-19 vaccine or a placebo. This specimen was peripheral blood, taken in a trial of Ad26.COV2.S vaccine versus placebo. CDR3 region: CASSLDGTQYF. The CDR3 DNA sequence: TGTGCCAGCAGCTTGGATGGTACGCAGTATTTT.